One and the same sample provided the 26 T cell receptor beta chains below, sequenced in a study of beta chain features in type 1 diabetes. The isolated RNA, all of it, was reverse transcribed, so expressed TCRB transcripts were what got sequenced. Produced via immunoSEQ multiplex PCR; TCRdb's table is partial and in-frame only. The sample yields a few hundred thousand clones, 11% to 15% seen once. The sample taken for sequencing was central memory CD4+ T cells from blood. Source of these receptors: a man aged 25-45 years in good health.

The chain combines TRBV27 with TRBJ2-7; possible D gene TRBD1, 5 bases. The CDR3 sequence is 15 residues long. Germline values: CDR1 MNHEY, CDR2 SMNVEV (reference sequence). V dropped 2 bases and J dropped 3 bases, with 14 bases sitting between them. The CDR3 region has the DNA TGTGCCAGCAGTTTAGCCCGACAGAGCAACTACGAGCAGTACTTC. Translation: CASSLARQSNYEQYF.

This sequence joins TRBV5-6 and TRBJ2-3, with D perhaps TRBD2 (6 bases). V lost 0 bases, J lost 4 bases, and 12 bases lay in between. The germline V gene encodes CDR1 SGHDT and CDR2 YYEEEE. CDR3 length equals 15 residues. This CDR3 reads CASSLAGRLADTQYF. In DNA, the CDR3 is TGTGCCAGCAGCTTGGCTGGCAGACTAGCAGATACGCAGTATTTT.

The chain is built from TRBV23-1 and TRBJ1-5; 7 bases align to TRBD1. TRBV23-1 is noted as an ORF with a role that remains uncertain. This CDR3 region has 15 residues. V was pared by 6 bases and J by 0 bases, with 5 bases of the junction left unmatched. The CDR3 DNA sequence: TGCGCCAGCAGCCCAAGGGACAGTAGCAATCAGCCCCAGCATTTT. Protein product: CASSPRDSSNQPQHF.

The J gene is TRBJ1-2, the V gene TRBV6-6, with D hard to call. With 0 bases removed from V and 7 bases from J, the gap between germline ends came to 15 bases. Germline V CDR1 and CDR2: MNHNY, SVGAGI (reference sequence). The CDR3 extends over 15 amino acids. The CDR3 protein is CASSYSRTGVGGYTF. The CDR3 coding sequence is TGTGCCAGCAGTTACTCACGGACTGGCGTCGGTGGCTACACCTTC.

The CDR3 here is CASSIPGQGALGSYNEQFF. The CDR3 bases are TGTGCCAGCTCGATACCGGGACAGGGGGCCCTTGGCTCCTACAATGAGCAGTTCTTC. V is TRBV19 and J is TRBJ2-1; 12 bases are shared with TRBD1. The CDR3 runs to 19 residues. Unmatched junction bases numbered 15, after V lost 9 bases and J lost 0 bases. Germline lookup yields CDR1 LNHDA and CDR2 SQIVND (reference sequence). The whole variable domain, remainder taken from reference TRBV19 and TRBJ2-1, is DGGITQSPKYLFRKEGQNVTLSCEQNLNHDAMYWYRQDPGQGLRLIYYSQIVNDFQKGDIAEGYSVSREKKESFPLTVTSAQKNPTAFYLCASSIPGQGALGSYNEQFFGPGTRLTVL.

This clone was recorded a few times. Here the CDR3 reads CASSPKGAYGYTF. In DNA form, the CDR3 reads TGTGCCAGCAGCCCAAAAGGGGCTTATGGCTACACCTTC. The V call is TRBV5-6, the J call TRBJ1-2; the D gene is possibly TRBD1 (5 bases). Trimming removed 4 bases from V and 5 bases from J, with 12 bases in between. Germline V CDR1 and CDR2: SGHDT, YYEEEE. CDR3 size: 13 residues.

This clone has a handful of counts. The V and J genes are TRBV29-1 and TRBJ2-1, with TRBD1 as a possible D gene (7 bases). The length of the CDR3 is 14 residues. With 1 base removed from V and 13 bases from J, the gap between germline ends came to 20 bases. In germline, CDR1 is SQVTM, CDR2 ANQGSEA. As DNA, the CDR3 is TGCAGCGTTGAAGCCCAGGCGGGACAGATCTACCAGTTCTTC. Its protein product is CSVEAQAGQIYQFF.

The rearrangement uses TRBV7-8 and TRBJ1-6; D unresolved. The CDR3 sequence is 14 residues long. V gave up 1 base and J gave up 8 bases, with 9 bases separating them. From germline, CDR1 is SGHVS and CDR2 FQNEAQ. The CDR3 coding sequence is TGTGCCAGCAGCTTAGGAGGGTCGGATTCACCCCTCCACTTT. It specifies CASSLGGSDSPLHF.

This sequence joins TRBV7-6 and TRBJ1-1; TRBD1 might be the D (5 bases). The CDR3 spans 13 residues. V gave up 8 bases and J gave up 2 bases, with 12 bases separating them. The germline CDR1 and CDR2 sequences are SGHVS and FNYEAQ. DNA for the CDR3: TGTGCCAGCCGGGGGATGGCAAACACTGAAGCTTTCTTT. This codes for CASRGMANTEAFF.

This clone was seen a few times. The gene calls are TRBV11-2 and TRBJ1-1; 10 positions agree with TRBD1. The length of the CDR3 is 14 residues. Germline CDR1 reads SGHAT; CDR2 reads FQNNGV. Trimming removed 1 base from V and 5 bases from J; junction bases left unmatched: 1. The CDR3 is CASSLGDRGTEAFF. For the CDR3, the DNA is TGTGCCAGCAGCTTAGGGGACAGGGGTACTGAAGCTTTCTTT.

The CDR3 reads CASSITGPSTDTQYF. The CDR3, as DNA: TGTGCCAGTAGTATAACGGGACCGAGCACAGATACGCAGTATTTT. V gene TRBV19 combines with J gene TRBJ2-3; D possibly matches TRBD1 or TRBD2 (5 bases each). The germline CDR1 and CDR2 sequences are LNHDA and SQIVND (reference sequence). This CDR3 contains 15 residues. The V and J ends lost 2 bases and 0 bases respectively, with 9 bases between them.

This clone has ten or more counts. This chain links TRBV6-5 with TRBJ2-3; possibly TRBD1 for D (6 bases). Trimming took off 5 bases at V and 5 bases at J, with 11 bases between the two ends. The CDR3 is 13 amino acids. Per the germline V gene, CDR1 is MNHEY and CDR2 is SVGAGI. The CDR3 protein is CASSNLQGDTQYF. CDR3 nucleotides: TGTGCCAGCAGTAACCTACAGGGAGATACGCAGTATTTT.

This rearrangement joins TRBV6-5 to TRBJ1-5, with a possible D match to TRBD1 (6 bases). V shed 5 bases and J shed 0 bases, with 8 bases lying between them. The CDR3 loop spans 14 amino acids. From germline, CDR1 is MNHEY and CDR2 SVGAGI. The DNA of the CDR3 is TGTGCCAGCAGTACACAGGGTAGCAATCAGCCCCAGCATTTT. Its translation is CASSTQGSNQPQHF.

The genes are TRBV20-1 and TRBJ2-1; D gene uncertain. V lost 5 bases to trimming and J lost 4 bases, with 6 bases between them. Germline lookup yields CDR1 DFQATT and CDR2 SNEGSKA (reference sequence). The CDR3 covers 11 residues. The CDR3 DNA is TGCAGTGCTGGACGGTACAATGAGCAGTTCTTC. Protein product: CSAGRYNEQFF.

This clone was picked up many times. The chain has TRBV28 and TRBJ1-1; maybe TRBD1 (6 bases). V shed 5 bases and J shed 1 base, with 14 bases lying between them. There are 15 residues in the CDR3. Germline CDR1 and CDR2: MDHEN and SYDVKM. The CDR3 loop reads CASSARGAANTEAFF. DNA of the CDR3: TGTGCCAGCAGTGCCAGGGGAGCAGCGAACACTGAAGCTTTCTTT.

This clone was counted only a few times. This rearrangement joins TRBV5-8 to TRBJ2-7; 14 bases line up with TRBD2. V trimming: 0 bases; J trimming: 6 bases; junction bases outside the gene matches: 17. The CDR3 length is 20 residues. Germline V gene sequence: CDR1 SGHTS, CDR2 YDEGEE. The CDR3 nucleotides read TGTGCCAGCAGCTTGGTTGCCGAGACTAGCGGGAGGGCTAGGCGGTGCGAGCAGTACGTC. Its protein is CASSLVAETSGRARRCEQYV.

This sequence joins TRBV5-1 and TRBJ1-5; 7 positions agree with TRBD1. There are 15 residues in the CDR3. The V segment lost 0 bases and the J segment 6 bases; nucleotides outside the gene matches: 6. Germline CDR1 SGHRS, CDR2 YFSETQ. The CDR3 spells CASSLAGTAGQPQHF. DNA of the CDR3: TGCGCCAGCAGCTTGGCCGGGACAGCGGGTCAGCCCCAGCATTTT.

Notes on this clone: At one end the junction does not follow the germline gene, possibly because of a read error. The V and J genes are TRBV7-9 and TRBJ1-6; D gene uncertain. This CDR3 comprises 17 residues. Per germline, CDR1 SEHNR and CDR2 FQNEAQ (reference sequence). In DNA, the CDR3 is TGCGCCAGCAGCCAAGAGGCGCATAGCTCCTATAATTCACCCCTCCACTTT. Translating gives CASSQEAHSSYNSPLHF.

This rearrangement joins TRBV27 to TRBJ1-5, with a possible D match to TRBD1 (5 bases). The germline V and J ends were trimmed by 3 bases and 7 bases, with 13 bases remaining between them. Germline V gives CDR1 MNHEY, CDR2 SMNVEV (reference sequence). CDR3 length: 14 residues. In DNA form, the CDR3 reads TGTGCCAGCAGTTTTTTGGGGGGGAGGCAGCCCCAGCATTTT. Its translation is CASSFLGGRQPQHF.

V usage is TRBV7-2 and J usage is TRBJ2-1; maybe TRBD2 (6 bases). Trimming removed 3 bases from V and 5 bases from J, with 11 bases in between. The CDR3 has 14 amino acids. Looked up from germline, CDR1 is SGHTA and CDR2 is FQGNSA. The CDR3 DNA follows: TGTGCCAGCAGCTTTTTCGGGAGTCACAATGAGCAGTTCTTC. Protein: CASSFFGSHNEQFF.

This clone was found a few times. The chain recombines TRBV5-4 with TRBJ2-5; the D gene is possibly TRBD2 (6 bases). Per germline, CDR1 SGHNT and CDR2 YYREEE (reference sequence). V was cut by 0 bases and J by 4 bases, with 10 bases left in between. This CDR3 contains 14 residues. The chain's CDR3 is CASSLGGGGETQYF. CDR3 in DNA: TGTGCCAGCAGCTTGGGGGGAGGAGGAGAGACCCAGTACTTC.

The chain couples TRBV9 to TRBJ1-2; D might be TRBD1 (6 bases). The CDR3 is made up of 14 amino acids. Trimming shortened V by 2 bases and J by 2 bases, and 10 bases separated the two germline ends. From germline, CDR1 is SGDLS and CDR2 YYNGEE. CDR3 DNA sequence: TGTGCCAGCAGCGTTTTAGACAGGAACTATGGCTACACCTTC. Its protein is CASSVLDRNYGYTF.

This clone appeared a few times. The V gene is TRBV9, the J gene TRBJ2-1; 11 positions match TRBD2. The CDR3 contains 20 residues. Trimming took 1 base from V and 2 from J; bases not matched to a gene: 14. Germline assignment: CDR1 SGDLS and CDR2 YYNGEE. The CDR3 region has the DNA TGTGCCAGCAGCGTAAGCGCGGGGACTAGCGGCGCGTACGCCTACAATGAGCAGTTCTTC. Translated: CASSVSAGTSGAYAYNEQFF. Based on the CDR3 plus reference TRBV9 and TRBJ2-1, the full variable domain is DSGVTQTPKHLITATGQRVTLRCSPRSGDLSVYWYQQSLDQGLQFLIQYYNGEERAKGNILERFSAQQFPDLHSELNLSSLELGDSALYFCASSVSAGTSGAYAYNEQFFGPGTRLTVL.

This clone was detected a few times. CDR3 protein: CASSAGTSSTDTQYF. DNA of the CDR3: TGTGCCAGCAGCGCAGGGACCTCTAGCACAGATACGCAGTATTTT. The rearrangement joins TRBV9 to TRBJ2-3, with D perhaps being TRBD1 or TRBD2 (5 bases each). CDR3 length equals 15 residues. V dropped 3 bases and J dropped 0 bases, with 11 bases sitting between them. Germline V gene data show CDR1 as SGDLS and CDR2 as YYNGEE.

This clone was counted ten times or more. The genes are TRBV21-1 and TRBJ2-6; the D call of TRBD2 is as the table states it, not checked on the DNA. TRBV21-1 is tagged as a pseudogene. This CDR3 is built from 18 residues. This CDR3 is CASSKVRTAYSGANVLTF. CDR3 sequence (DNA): TGTGCCAGCAGCAAAGTTCGGACTGCCTACTCTGGGGCCAACGTCCTGACTTTC.

CDR3 region: CASSLGQAADEQYF. The CDR3 nucleotides are TGTGCCAGCAGCTTAGGACAGGCGGCGGACGAGCAGTACTTC. This chain connects TRBV5-6 to TRBJ2-7; 7 bases are shared with TRBD1. The V segment lost 2 bases and the J segment 5 bases; nucleotides outside the gene matches: 7. CDR3 length: 14 amino acids. Germline CDR1 reads SGHDT; CDR2 reads YYEEEE.